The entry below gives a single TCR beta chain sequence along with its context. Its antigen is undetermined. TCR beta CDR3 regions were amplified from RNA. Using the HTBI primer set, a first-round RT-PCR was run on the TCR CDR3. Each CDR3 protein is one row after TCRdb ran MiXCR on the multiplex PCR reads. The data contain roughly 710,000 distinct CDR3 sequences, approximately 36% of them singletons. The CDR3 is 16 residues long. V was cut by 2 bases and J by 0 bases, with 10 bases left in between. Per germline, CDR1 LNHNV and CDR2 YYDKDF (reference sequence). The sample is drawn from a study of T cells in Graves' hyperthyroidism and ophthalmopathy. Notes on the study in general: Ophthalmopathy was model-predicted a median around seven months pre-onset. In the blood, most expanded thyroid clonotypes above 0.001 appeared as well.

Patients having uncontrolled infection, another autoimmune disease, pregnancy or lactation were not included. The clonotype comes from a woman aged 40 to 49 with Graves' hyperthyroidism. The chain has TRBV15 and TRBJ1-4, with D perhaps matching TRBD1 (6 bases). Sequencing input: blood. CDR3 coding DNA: TGTGCCACCAGCAGAAACGAGGGGGCAACTAATGAAAAACTGTTTTTT. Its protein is CATSRNEGATNEKLFF. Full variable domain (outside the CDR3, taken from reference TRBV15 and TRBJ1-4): DAMVIQNPRYQVTQFGKPVTLSCSQTLNHNVMYWYQQKSSQAPKLLFHYYDKDFNNEADTPDNFQSRRPNTSFCFLDIRSPGLGDTAMYLCATSRNEGATNEKLFFGSGTQLSVL.